This T cell receptor beta chain was found in a study of control samples from healthy donors and cancer patients. The protocol was immunoSEQ multiplex PCR, while the TCRdb copy is restricted to in-frame clones and leaves out a portion. Of under 150,000 clones listed, roughly 90% were seen once; the top ten hold around 11%. With 1 base removed from V and 8 bases from J, the gap between germline ends came to 8 bases. The CDR3 loop spans 13 amino acids. In germline, CDR1 is MDHEN, CDR2 SYDVKM. This TCR was recovered from a man aged 25-45 years in good health. The rearrangement uses TRBV28 and TRBJ1-4; a possible D gene is TRBD1 (6 bases). Sequencing was carried out using blood. The chain's CDR3 is CASSLSGDEKLFF. The DNA of the CDR3 is TGTGCCAGCAGTTTATCAGGGGACGAAAAACTGTTTTTT.